A single sample gave rise to the 13 T cell receptor beta chains below, sequenced in a study of CD8+ T cells in alopecia areata listed by TCRdb under 2018. The time point tag for this specimen amounts to: baseline before oral tofacitinib. Library construction relied on the immunoSEQ multiplex PCR assay. For TCR sequencing, RNA was extracted from every sample and reverse transcribed into cDNA to serve as template. Drawn from immuneACCESS, this table holds only the in-frame rearrangements with V and J called that TCRdb kept. Clones are partly lost; checked studies trace under half to an unresolved V gene and leave the rest unexplained. This sample lists about 69,000 clones; under 75% were detected once. The ten largest clones capture roughly 15% of the sample. The sample here was CD8+ T cells sorted from blood, taken at week 0. These receptors came from a human donor with alopecia areata.

The chain couples TRBV5-1 to TRBJ2-1, with D perhaps TRBD2 (6 bases). V was clipped by 2 bases and J by 8 bases, with 20 bases between them. Per germline, CDR1 SGHRS and CDR2 YFSETQ. The CDR3 spans 16 residues. This CDR3 is CASSFQLARLGDEQFF. The DNA of the CDR3 is TGCGCCAGCAGCTTCCAACTAGCTCGACTCGGCGATGAGCAGTTCTTC.

This chain joins TRBV7-2 and TRBJ2-7, with D possibly matching TRBD2 (6 bases). Germline lookup yields CDR1 SGHTA and CDR2 FQGNSA. This CDR3 contains 14 residues. V shed 5 bases and J shed 4 bases, with 15 bases lying between them. CDR3 in amino acids: CASSAGPGGYEQYF. CDR3 in DNA: TGTGCCAGCAGCGCGGGCCCTGGGGGGTACGAGCAGTACTTC.

This chain's CDR3 is CAWSQKGSYEQYF. The CDR3 DNA sequence: TGTGCCTGGAGTCAGAAGGGGTCCTACGAGCAGTACTTC. V usage is TRBV30 and J usage is TRBJ2-7, with D perhaps TRBD1 (5 bases). The ends were cut back, 2 bases at V and 1 base at J, with 9 bases in the middle. Germline V gives CDR1 GTSNPN, CDR2 SVGIG (reference sequence). The CDR3 length is 13 residues.

The chain uses TRBV4-3 and TRBJ1-5, with no clear D. V was trimmed by 0 bases and J by 3 bases, leaving 9 bases between them. The CDR3 has 15 amino acids. CDR1 is LGHNA and CDR2 is YSLEER in the germline V gene. The CDR3 loop reads CASSQDLGYNQPQHF. CDR3 sequence (DNA): TGCGCCAGCAGCCAAGATCTCGGTTACAATCAGCCCCAGCATTTT.

V usage is TRBV29-1 and J usage is TRBJ2-1, with TRBD2 matching over 8 bases. The CDR3 totals 11 residues. The germline V gene encodes CDR1 SQVTM and CDR2 ANQGSEA. The V and J ends lost 5 bases and 9 bases, in that order; junction bases with no gene match: 3. CDR3 sequence (DNA): TGCAGCGTTACTAGCGGTCCTGAGCAGTTCTTC. It encodes CSVTSGPEQFF.

V gene TRBV6-6 combines with J gene TRBJ2-7; D perhaps matches TRBD2 (6 bases). The V end lost 6 bases, the J end lost 0 bases, and 9 bases lay between the germline ends. From germline, CDR1 is MNHNY and CDR2 SVGAGI (reference sequence). The CDR3 runs to 13 residues. Written as DNA, the CDR3 is TGTGCCAGCAGCGGGAGTAGCTCCTACGAGCAGTACTTC. Protein product: CASSGSSSYEQYF.

In its sample, this clone ranks as medium-sized. This chain uses TRBV28 with TRBJ2-7; 12 nucleotides line up with TRBD2. This CDR3 has 16 amino acids. Germline lookup yields CDR1 MDHEN and CDR2 SYDVKM. V lost 5 bases to trimming and J lost 3 bases; unmatched junction nucleotides: 8. The CDR3 protein is CASSPSGREGRYEQYF. CDR3 coding DNA: TGTGCCAGCAGTCCTAGCGGGAGGGAAGGCCGCTACGAGCAGTACTTC.

This clone was seen a few times. The chain combines TRBV25-1 with TRBJ2-7; a weak D match, TRBD1 (6 bases). This CDR3 region has 16 residues. Germline V lookup: CDR1 MGHDK, CDR2 SYGVNS. Trimming left V 2 bases short and J 3 bases short, with 17 bases between. The CDR3 coding sequence is TGTGCCAGCAGTGAACGGGAAATCTCGGACAGCTACGAGCAGTACTTC. This sequence encodes CASSEREISDSYEQYF.

The J gene is TRBJ1-1, the V gene TRBV11-2, with no clear D. V lost 5 bases, J lost 4 bases, and 8 bases lay in between. This CDR3 is 12 amino acids long. Germline CDR1 SGHAT, CDR2 FQNNGV. This CDR3 reads CASSRGVTEAFF. CDR3 nucleotides: TGTGCCAGCAGCCGTGGCGTCACTGAAGCTTTCTTT.

This clone has more than one count but fewer than ten. The sample carries other DNA sequences with the same CDR3. The J gene is TRBJ2-3, the V gene TRBV7-6; D uncertain. The CDR3 extends over 13 amino acids. With 2 bases removed from V and 3 bases from J, the gap between germline ends came to 6 bases. Germline V gene lookup returns CDR1 SGHVS and CDR2 FNYEAQ. The CDR3 is CASSLLQTDTQYF. In DNA, the CDR3 is TGTGCCAGCAGCTTACTCCAAACAGATACGCAGTATTTT.

This clone appeared a few times. The V and J genes are TRBV27 and TRBJ2-3; D is unclear. The CDR3 totals 11 residues. Trimming left V 1 base short and J 9 bases short, with 5 bases between. Germline CDR1 reads MNHEY; CDR2 reads SMNVEV (reference sequence). Written as DNA, the CDR3 is TGTGCCAGCAGTTTATTCGGAACGCAGTATTTT. This sequence encodes CASSLFGTQYF.

This clone was found a few times. The rearrangement links TRBV5-4 to TRBJ1-2, with 9 bases matching TRBD1. The CDR3 has 14 residues. Germline CDR1 SGHNT, CDR2 YYREEE (reference sequence). The J segment lost 7 bases and the V segment lost 2 bases, leaving 6 bases of the junction unmatched. The CDR3 DNA follows: TGTGCCAGCAGCTTCGGGACAGGGACGATTGGCTACACCTTC. This encodes CASSFGTGTIGYTF.

The rearrangement uses TRBV6-5 and TRBJ2-1, with TRBD2 matching over 7 bases. With V trimmed by 0 bases and J by 8 bases, 10 bases remained unmatched. The CDR3 is made up of 16 amino acids. Looked up from germline, CDR1 is MNHEY and CDR2 is SVGAGI. The CDR3 region is CASSYSGGRDTDEQFF. CDR3 DNA sequence: TGTGCCAGCAGTTACTCTGGTGGGAGGGATACGGATGAGCAGTTCTTC.